This TCR beta chain came from a study of T cell changes during pregnancy in multiple sclerosis. Here immunoSEQ multiplex PCR was the method, and the copy in TCRdb shows in-frame clones only, minus some. Here the sample spans tens of thousands of clones, approximately 90% being singletons. Trimming took 6 bases from V and 3 from J; bases not matched to a gene: 5. CDR1 and CDR2 (germline): LNHDA, SQIVND (reference sequence). The CDR3 consists of 15 residues. This clone showed up just once. The V gene is TRBV19, the J gene TRBJ2-1; TRBD2 matches at 10 bases. The sequencing here drew on peripheral blood, taken before pregnancy. The sequence came from a female donor with multiple sclerosis, enrolled in a pregnancy study. The CDR3 loop reads CASSSSGGGYNEQFF. CDR3 DNA: TGTGCCAGTAGCTCCAGCGGGGGGGGCTACAATGAGCAGTTCTTC.